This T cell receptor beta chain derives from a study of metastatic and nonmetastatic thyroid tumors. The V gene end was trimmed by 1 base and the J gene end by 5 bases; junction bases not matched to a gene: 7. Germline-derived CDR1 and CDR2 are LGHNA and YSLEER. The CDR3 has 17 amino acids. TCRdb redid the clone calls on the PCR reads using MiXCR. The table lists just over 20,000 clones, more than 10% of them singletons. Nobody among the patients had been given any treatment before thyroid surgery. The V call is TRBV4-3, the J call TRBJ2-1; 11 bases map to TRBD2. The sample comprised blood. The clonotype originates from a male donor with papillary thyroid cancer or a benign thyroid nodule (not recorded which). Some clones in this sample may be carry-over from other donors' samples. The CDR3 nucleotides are TGCGCCAGCAGCCAAGGACTAGCGGGGAATCAAAACAATGAGCAGTTCTTC. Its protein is CASSQGLAGNQNNEQFF.